This T cell receptor beta chain was recovered during a study of early T cells in non-severe SARS-CoV-2 infection. TCRdb independently ran MiXCR on the 5' RACE reads; one entry per CDR3 protein. This sample yields around 59,000 distinct CDR3 sequences, of which about 8.9% are seen a single time; approximately 15% belongs to the top ten. The CDR3 runs 14 residues. Germline-derived CDR1 and CDR2 are SGHRS and YFSETQ. Deletions cut 0 bases from V and 6 bases from J, with 12 bases between. Sequencing was done on a sample of whole blood. This chain joins TRBV5-1 and TRBJ1-1; D is unresolved. This sequence was found in an adult who was a healthcare worker with PCR-confirmed SARS-CoV-2 infection or an uninfected control (not recorded which). CDR3 sequence (DNA): TGCGCCAGCAGCTTGGGGACTAGCGGTCCTGAAGCTTTCTTT. Residues: CASSLGTSGPEAFF.